Below, 15 T cell receptor beta chains from the same sample are listed, as sequenced in a study of HIV-infected patients and healthy controls. The repertoire came from unfractionated whole blood and reflected all unsorted peripheral T cells. Reverse transcription used around 500 ng RNA and constant-region primers for alpha and beta. Alpha and beta chain libraries were made separately by chain-specific third strand synthesis with multiplexing indices. In TCRdb, the 5' RACE reads were re-called with MiXCR into one record per CDR3 protein. The table shows over 15,000 distinct CDR3 sequences, with about 8.9% occurring only once. The material sequenced was blood. These TCRs come from an adult in good health.

This clonotype was seen at least ten times. The CDR3 protein is CASSQQGTYEQYF. In DNA form, the CDR3 reads TGTGCCAGCAGCCAACAGGGCACCTACGAGCAGTACTTC. The chain couples TRBV3-1 to TRBJ2-7; D perhaps matches TRBD1 (5 bases). The CDR3 spans 13 residues. Germline-derived CDR1 and CDR2 are LGHDT and YNNKEL (reference sequence). The V end was cut by 2 bases, the J end by 2 bases, with 7 bases between.

The gene calls are TRBV4-1 and TRBJ2-1, with 8 nucleotides matching TRBD2. Losses at the gene ends were 2 bases for V and 8 bases for J; bases not matched to a gene: 14. The length of the CDR3 is 17 residues. CDR1 and CDR2 (germline): MGHRA, YSYEKL. CDR3 region: CASSQSPLSGSFDEQFF. In nucleotides, the CDR3 is TGCGCCAGCAGCCAATCCCCTCTGAGCGGGAGTTTTGATGAGCAGTTCTTC.

The table lists this clonotype with a few counts. The chain combines TRBV7-2 with TRBJ2-7; tentative D call: TRBD1 (6 bases). The ends were cut back, 3 bases at V and 6 bases at J, with 18 bases in the middle. CDR1 is SGHTA and CDR2 is FQGNSA in the germline V gene. The CDR3 spans 15 residues. The CDR3 protein is CASSLTKDRLSEQYF. CDR3 DNA: TGTGCCAGCAGCTTGACGAAAGACAGGTTAAGCGAGCAGTACTTC.

This clonotype was counted many times. V is TRBV7-9 and J is TRBJ2-6, with a possible D match to TRBD1 (6 bases). CDR1 is SEHNR, CDR2 FQNEAQ, per germline (reference sequence). CDR3 length: 15 residues. Trimming removed 2 bases from V and 2 bases from J, with 7 bases in between. This CDR3 is CASSLKGAGANVLTF. The CDR3 region has the DNA TGTGCCAGCAGCTTAAAGGGGGCTGGGGCCAACGTCCTGACTTTC.

This clonotype was seen many times. The V gene is TRBV5-1, the J gene TRBJ2-1; 7 bases fit TRBD1. This CDR3 comprises 13 residues. CDR1 and CDR2 (germline): SGHRS, YFSETQ. J gave up 5 bases and V 3 bases, and 2 bases lay outside the gene matches. In nucleotides, the CDR3 is TGCGCCAGCAGCTGGGGACAGAACAATGAGCAGTTCTTC. Translation: CASSWGQNNEQFF. The full variable domain, in which reference TRBV5-1 and TRBJ2-1 provide the parts outside the CDR3, is KAGVTQTPRYLIKTRGQQVTLSCSPISGHRSVSWYQQTPGQGLQFLFEYFSETQRNKGNFPGRFSGRQFSNSRSEMNVSTLELGDSALYLCASSWGQNNEQFFGPGTRLTVL.

By share, this clonotype counts as medium-sized. This rearrangement joins TRBV5-1 to TRBJ2-2, with TRBD2 matching over 14 bases. This CDR3 spans 15 amino acids. V lost 3 bases and J lost 10; bases outside the gene matches: 5. The germline CDR1 and CDR2 sequences are SGHRS and YFSETQ. The CDR3 spells CASSSGLAGDLELFF. For the CDR3, the DNA is TGCGCCAGCAGCTCGGGACTAGCGGGGGATCTGGAGCTGTTTTTT.

The V call is TRBV7-3, the J call TRBJ2-1; D is possibly TRBD1 or TRBD2 (5 bases each). Germline-derived CDR1 and CDR2 are SGHTA and FQGTGA. CDR3 length: 15 amino acids. With 2 bases removed from V and 0 bases from J, the gap between germline ends came to 8 bases. The CDR3 region is CASSLGGRSYNEQFF. CDR3 DNA sequence: TGTGCCAGCAGCTTAGGGGGTCGCTCCTACAATGAGCAGTTCTTC. The full variable domain, in which reference TRBV7-3 and TRBJ2-1 provide the parts outside the CDR3, is GAGVSQTPSNKVTEKGKYVELRCDPISGHTALYWYRQSLGQGPEFLIYFQGTGAADDSGLPNDRFFAVRPEGSVSTLKIQRTERGDSAVYLCASSLGGRSYNEQFFGPGTRLTVL.

This clonotype was seen repeatedly, ten times or more. The V call is TRBV25-1, the J call TRBJ1-1, with 8 bases matching TRBD1. The length of the CDR3 is 15 residues. Unmatched junction bases numbered 11, after V lost 1 base and J lost 10 bases. Germline assignment: CDR1 MGHDK and CDR2 SYGVNS. Here the CDR3 reads CASSEFGSETGAAFF. The CDR3 DNA reads as TGTGCCAGCAGTGAATTTGGCAGTGAGACAGGGGCAGCTTTCTTT.

Many counts were recorded for this clonotype. The chain joins TRBV6-6 to TRBJ2-7, with TRBD1 matching 8 bases. The CDR3 has 12 amino acids. CDR1 is MNHNY, CDR2 SVGAGI, per germline (reference sequence). J gave up 6 bases and V 8 bases, and 6 bases lay outside the gene matches. Here the CDR3 reads CASGQGGGEQYF. The DNA for the CDR3 is TGTGCCAGCGGACAGGGTGGTGGCGAGCAGTACTTC.

In this sample, this clonotype is medium-sized. CDR3 nucleotides: TGCAGTGCTAGAGTTGGCAGTCGAGGAGGTTTTCCCCTCCACTTT. Protein sequence: CSARVGSRGGFPLHF. This rearrangement joins TRBV20-1 to TRBJ1-6, with D uncertain. The CDR3 covers 15 residues. Germline V lookup: CDR1 DFQATT, CDR2 SNEGSKA (reference sequence). Trimming removed 1 base from V and 13 bases from J, with 20 bases in between.

Within the sample, this clonotype is medium-sized (0.01 to 0.1%). DNA of the CDR3: TGTGCCAGCAGTGGGGGGACGGACACTGAAGCTTTCTTT. Its translation: CASSGGTDTEAFF. The gene calls are TRBV28 and TRBJ1-1; D is possibly TRBD1 (5 bases). The CDR3 is made up of 13 amino acids. Deletions cut 5 bases from V and 3 bases from J, with 10 bases between. The germline V gene encodes CDR1 MDHEN and CDR2 SYDVKM.

This clonotype was observed a few times. The rearrangement uses TRBV5-1 and TRBJ2-7; D is possibly TRBD2 (5 bases). CDR1 is SGHRS, CDR2 YFSETQ, per germline. There are 13 residues in the CDR3. Trimming left V 4 bases short and J 3 bases short, with 11 bases between. The chain's CDR3 is CASSPVGIYEQYF. The CDR3 DNA reads TGCGCCAGCAGCCCGGTCGGGATCTACGAGCAGTACTTC.

The table lists this clonotype with many counts. The V and J genes are TRBV30 and TRBJ1-2; D is ambiguous. The CDR3 totals 12 residues. Germline CDR1 reads GTSNPN; CDR2 reads SVGIG (reference sequence). V was cut by 2 bases and J by 7 bases, with 11 bases left in between. CDR3 DNA sequence: TGTGCCTGGAGTCGGATGGCCGGTGGCTACACCTTC. It yields the protein CAWSRMAGGYTF.

This clonotype was counted ten times or more. J is TRBJ2-3 and V is TRBV7-2, with D possibly TRBD2 on 6 matching bases. The CDR3 spans 17 residues. Trimming shortened V by 1 base and J by 1 base, and 15 bases separated the two germline ends. Germline V gene sequence: CDR1 SGHTA, CDR2 FQGNSA. DNA of the CDR3: TGTGCCAGCAGCTTAGGGGGCGGAGGGCGCCGCACAGATACGCAGTATTTT. Protein sequence: CASSLGGGGRRTDTQYF. Complete variable domain (other parts from reference TRBV7-2 and TRBJ2-3): GAGVSQSPSNKVTEKGKDVELRCDPISGHTALYWYRQSLGQGLEFLIYFQGNSAPDKSGLPSDRFSAERTGGSVSTLTIQRTQQEDSAVYLCASSLGGGGRRTDTQYFGPGTRLTVL.

This rearrangement joins TRBV6-6 to TRBJ2-1; 11 bases are shared with TRBD2. The length of the CDR3 is 18 residues. V was clipped by 5 bases and J by 7 bases; unmatched bases: 16. CDR1 MNHNY and CDR2 SVGAGI come from the germline V gene (reference sequence). The DNA of the CDR3 is TGTGCCAGCAGTCCGCGATTACCACTAGCGGGAGTGTCAAATGAGCAGTTCTTC. Translation gives CASSPRLPLAGVSNEQFF.